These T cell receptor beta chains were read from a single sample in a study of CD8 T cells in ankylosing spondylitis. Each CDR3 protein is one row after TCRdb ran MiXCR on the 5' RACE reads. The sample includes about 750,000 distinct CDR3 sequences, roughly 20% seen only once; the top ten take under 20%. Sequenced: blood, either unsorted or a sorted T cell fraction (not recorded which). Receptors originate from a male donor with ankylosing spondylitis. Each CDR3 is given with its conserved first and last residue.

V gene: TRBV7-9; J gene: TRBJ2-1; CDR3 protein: CASSSTQGYEQFF
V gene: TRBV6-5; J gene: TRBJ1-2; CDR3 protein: CASSYSSGRANYGYTF
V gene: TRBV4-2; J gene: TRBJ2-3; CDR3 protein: CASSQGTALDTQYF
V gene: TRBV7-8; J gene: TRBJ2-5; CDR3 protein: CASSPSGGIQETQYF
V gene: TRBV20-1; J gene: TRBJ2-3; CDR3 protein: CSARDLDTQYF
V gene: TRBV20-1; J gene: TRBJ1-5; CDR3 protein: CSARDLGDQPQHF
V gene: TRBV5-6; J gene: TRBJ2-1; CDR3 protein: CASSPSGGNQFF
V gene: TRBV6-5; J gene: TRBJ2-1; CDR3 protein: CASSSLAGDTNEQFF
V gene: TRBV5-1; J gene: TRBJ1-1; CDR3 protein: CASSKTGPNTEAFF
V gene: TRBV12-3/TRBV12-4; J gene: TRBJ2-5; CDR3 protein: CASASWSFQETQYF
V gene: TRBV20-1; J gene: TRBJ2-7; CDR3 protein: CSARDLRREGLREQYF
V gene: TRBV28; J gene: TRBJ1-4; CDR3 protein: CASYEEGREKLFF
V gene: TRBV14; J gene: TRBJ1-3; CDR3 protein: CASSQDQGGAGNTIYF
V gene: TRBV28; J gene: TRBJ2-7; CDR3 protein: CASSSGNRYEQYF
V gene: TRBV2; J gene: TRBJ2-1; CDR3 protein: CASSVKAVGGNEQFF
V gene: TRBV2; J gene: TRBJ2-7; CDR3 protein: CASRGAGGPTYEQYF